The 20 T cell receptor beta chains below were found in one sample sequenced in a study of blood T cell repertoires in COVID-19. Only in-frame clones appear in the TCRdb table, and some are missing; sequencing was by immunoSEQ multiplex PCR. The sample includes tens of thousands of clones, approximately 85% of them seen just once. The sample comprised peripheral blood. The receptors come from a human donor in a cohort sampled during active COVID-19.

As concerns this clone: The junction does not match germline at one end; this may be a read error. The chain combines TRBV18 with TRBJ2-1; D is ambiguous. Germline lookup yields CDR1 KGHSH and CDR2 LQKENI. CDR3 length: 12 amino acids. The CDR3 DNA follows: TGCCCACCCTCGTGGAGACCAAATGAGCAGTTCTTC. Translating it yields CPPSWRPNEQFF.

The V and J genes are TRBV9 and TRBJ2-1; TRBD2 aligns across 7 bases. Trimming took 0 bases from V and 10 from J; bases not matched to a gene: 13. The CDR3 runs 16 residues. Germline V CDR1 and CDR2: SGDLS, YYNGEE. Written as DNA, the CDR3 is TGTGCCAGCAGCGTAGGAGGGGACTATCCGGTCAGGGAGCAGTTCTTC. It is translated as CASSVGGDYPVREQFF.

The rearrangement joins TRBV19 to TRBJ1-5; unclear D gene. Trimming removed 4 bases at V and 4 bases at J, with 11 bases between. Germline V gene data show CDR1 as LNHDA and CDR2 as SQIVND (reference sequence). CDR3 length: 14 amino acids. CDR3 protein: CASSTMAMNQPQHF. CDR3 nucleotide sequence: TGTGCCAGTAGTACGATGGCAATGAATCAGCCCCAGCATTTT.

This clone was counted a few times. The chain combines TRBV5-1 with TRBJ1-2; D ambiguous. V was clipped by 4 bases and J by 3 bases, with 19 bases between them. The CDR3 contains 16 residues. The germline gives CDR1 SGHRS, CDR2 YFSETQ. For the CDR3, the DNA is TGCGCCAGCAGCCCGGGAAGGAGGAATTTACACTATGGCTACACCTTC. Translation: CASSPGRRNLHYGYTF. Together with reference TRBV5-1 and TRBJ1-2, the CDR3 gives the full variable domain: KAGVTQTPRYLIKTRGQQVTLSCSPISGHRSVSWYQQTPGQGLQFLFEYFSETQRNKGNFPGRFSGRQFSNSRSEMNVSTLELGDSALYLCASSPGRRNLHYGYTFGSGTRLTVV.

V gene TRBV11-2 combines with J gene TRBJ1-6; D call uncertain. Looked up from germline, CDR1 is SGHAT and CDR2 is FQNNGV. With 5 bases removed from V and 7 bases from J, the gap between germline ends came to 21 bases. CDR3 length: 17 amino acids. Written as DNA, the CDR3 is TGTGCCAGCAGCCGAGAGGTGGTAGGAGGGCCAAATTCACCCCTCCACTTT. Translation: CASSREVVGGPNSPLHF.

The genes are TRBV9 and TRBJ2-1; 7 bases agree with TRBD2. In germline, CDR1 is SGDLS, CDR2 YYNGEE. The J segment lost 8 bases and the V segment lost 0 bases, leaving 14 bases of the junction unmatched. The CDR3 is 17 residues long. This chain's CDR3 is CASSVGASGPLRDEQFF. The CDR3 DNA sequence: TGTGCCAGCAGCGTAGGGGCTAGCGGTCCTCTGAGGGATGAGCAGTTCTTC.

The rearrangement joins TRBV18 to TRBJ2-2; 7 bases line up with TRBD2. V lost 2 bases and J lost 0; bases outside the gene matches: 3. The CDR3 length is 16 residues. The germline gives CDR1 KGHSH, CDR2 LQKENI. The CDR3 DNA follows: TGTGCCAGCTCACCAAGGGCGGGGGCGAACACCGGGGAGCTGTTTTTT. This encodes CASSPRAGANTGELFF.

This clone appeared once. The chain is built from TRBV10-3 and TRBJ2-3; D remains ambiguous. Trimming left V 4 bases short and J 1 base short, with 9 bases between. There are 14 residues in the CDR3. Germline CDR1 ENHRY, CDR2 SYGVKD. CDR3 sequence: CAISAAIGTDTQYF. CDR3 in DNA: TGTGCCATCAGTGCAGCGATCGGCACAGATACGCAGTATTTT.

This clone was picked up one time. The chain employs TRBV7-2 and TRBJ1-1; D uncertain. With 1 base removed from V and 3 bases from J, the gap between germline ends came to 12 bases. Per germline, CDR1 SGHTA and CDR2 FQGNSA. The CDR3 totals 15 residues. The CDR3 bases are TGTGCCAGCAGCTTAGGTACCAGGTGGGACACTGAAGCTTTCTTT. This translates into CASSLGTRWDTEAFF.

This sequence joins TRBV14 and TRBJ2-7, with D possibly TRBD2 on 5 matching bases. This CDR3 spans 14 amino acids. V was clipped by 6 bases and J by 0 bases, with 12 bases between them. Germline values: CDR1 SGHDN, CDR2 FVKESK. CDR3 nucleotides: TGTGCCAGCAGTGGATTGGGAGACTCCTACGAGCAGTACTTC. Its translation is CASSGLGDSYEQYF.

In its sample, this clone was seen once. The CDR3 sequence: CASSLSDRLNTEAFF. The CDR3 nucleotides are TGTGCCAGCAGTTTATCCGACAGGTTGAACACTGAAGCTTTCTTT. This chain links TRBV28 with TRBJ1-1; weak D call: TRBD1 (6 bases). Trimming left V 1 base short and J 0 bases short, with 9 bases between. The CDR3 has 15 amino acids. Germline-derived CDR1 and CDR2 are MDHEN and SYDVKM. Full variable domain (rest looked up from reference TRBV28 and TRBJ1-1): DVKVTQSSRYLVKRTGEKVFLECVQDMDHENMFWYRQDPGLGLRLIYFSYDVKMKEKGDIPEGYSVSREKKERFSLILESASTNQTSMYLCASSLSDRLNTEAFFGQGTRLTVV.

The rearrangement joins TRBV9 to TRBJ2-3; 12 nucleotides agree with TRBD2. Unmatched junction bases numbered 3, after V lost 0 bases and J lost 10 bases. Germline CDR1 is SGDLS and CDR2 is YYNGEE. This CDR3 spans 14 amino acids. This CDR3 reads CASSVETSGGPQYF. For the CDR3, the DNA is TGTGCCAGCAGCGTAGAAACTAGCGGGGGGCCGCAGTATTTT.

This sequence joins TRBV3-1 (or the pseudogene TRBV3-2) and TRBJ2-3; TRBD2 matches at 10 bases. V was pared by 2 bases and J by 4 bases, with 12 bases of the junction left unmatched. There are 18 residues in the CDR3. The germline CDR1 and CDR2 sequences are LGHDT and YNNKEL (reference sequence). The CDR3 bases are TGTGCCAGCAGCCAATATCTCGGGAGCGGGAGGGCCCCAGATACGCAGTATTTT. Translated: CASSQYLGSGRAPDTQYF.

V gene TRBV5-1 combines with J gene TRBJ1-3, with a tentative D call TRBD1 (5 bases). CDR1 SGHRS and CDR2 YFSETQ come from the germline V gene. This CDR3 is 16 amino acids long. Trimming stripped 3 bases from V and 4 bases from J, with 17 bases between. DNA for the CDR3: TGCGCCAGCAGCTGGGGCGGGGGAGAGTTCGGAAACACCATATATTTT. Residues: CASSWGGGEFGNTIYF.

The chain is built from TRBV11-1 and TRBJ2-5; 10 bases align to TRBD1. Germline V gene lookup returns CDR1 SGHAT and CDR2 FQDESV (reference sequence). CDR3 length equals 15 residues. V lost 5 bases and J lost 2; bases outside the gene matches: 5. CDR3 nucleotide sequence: TGTGCCAGCAGCCCTGGACAGGGGGGACAAGAGACCCAGTACTTC. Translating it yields CASSPGQGGQETQYF. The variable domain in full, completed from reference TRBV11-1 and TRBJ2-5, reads EAEVAQSPRYKITEKSQAVAFWCDPISGHATLYWYRQILGQGPELLVQFQDESVVDDSQLPKDRFSAERLKGVDSTLKIQPAELGDSAMYLCASSPGQGGQETQYFGPGTRLLVL.

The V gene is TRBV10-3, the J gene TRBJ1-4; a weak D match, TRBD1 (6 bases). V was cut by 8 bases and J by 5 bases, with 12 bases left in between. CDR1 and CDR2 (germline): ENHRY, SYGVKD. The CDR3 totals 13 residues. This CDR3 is CAIGAGENEKLFF. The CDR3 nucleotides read TGTGCCATCGGAGCAGGGGAGAATGAAAAACTGTTTTTT.

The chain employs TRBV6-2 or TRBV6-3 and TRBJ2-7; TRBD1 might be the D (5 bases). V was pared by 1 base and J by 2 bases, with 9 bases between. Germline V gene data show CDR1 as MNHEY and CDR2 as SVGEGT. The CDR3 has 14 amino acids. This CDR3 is CASSYLTVTYEQYF. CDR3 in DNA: TGTGCCAGCAGTTACTTGACAGTAACCTACGAGCAGTACTTC.

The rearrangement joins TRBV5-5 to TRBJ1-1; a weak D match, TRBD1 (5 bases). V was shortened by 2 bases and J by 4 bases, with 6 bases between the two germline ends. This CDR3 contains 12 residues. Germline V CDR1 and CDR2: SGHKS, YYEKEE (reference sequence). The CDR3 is CASSFRVTEAFF. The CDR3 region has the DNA TGTGCCAGCAGCTTCAGGGTCACTGAAGCTTTCTTT.

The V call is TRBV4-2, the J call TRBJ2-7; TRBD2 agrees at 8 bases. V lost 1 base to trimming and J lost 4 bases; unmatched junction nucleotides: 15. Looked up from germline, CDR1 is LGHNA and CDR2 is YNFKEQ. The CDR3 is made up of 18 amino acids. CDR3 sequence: CASSQGGGDGGRWYEQYF. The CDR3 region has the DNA TGTGCCAGCAGCCAAGGTGGGGGCGACGGCGGGAGGTGGTACGAGCAGTACTTC.

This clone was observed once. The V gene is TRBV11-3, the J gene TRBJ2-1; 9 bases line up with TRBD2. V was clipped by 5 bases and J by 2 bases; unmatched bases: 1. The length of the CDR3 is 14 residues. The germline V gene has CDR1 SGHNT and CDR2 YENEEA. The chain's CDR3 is CASSASGTYNEQFF. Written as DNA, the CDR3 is TGTGCCAGCAGCGCTAGCGGGACCTACAATGAGCAGTTCTTC.